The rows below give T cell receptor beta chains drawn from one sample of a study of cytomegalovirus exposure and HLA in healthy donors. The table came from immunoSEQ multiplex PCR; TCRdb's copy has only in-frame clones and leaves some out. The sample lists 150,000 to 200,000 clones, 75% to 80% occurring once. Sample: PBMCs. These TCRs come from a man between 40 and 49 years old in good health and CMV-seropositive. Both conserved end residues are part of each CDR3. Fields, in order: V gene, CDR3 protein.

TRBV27	CASSFVRGANQPQHF
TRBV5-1	CASSERQGVYNEQFF
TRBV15	CATSRDLGPSSYNEQFF
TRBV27	CASSLSRQPITDTQYF
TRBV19	CASKSMGQGHGNTEAFF
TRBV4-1	CASSQEGAGDGTEKNSQYF
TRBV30	CAWSLLGPSVTF
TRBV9	CASSVVGLEDTQYF
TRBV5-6	CASSLSVETQYF
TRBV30	CAWSVRGSGSVYEQYF
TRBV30	CAWSGDREYTF
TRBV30	CAWLQGVNTIYF
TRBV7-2	CASSSTSGSIDTQYF
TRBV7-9	CASSLGTGGKETQYF
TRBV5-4	CASSLWGQVHSTDTQYF
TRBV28	CASIARSGRDTDTQYF
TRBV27	CASSTRTGQETQYF
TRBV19	CASEDWSQETQYF
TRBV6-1	CASSELSGYSNQPQHF
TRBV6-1	CASREPAGGGQFF
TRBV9	CASSVAGDVLDSMNTEAFF
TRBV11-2	CASSRELAGVDEQFF
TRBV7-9	CASRATGTVSYEQYF
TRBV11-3	CASSSRELGEQFF
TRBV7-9	CASSFSGGTNYGYTF
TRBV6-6	CASRGQDRDNSPLHF
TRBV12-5	CASAPGAVGEKLFF
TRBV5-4	CASSLDSGSLQETQYF
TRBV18	CASSLQANQETQYF
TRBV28	CASSQNQYGYTF
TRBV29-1	CSVAREGDTQYF
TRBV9	CASSVRGGNYEDTQYF
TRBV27	CASSFIGVAGGRPDTQYF
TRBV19	CASSIVGRRGYTF
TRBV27	CASSLRGTGPEKLFF
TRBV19	CASSISGSTVREQFF
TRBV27	CASGLADSYEQYF
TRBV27	CASTTGGRETQYF
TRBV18	CASSPPGRGGQPQHF
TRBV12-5	CASGSHTGQTQYF
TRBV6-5	CASSLTSGRTNEQFF
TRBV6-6	CASSSDRGDGYTF
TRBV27	CASSIAANTGELFF
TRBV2	CASSPGTSGVHEQYF
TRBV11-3	CASSLDLSSTNEKLFF
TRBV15	CATSREDPSADTQYF
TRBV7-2	CASSLGRIFSGNTIYF
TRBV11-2	CASSFTSGRASPYNEQFF
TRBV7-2	CASSLFASGSGETQYF
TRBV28	CASSPRQGGTPNTGELFF
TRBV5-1	CASSLTIRRAGNTQYF
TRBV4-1	CASSQGAGRETQYF
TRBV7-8	CASSLGGQGTADTQYF
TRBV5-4	CASSRDYTYEQYF